This T cell receptor (beta chain) originates from a study of blood T cells in healthy people across ages. Study observations and caveats: A roughly linear fall in TCR beta diversity per million T cells was seen with increasing age. Long-lived donors had more naive CD4+ cells and higher diversity than aged donors.

Concerning this clonotype itself: Its antigen is unknown.

Drawn from each donor were ten milliliters of peripheral blood. A J-beta primer mix and a sample-barcoded 5' primer were used in a second PCR of roughly 7 to 12 cycles. TCRdb analysed the 5' RACE reads with MiXCR anew, one entry per CDR3 protein. The sample lists 800,000 to 1,300,000 distinct CDR3 sequences; roughly a quarter were seen once. This sample was also put to use in a study of T cells of mothers and their children. That report adds: Thymic selection, a shaping force on TCR recombination output, acts similarly in related and unrelated pairs.

The specimen sequenced was blood. This clonotype was obtained from a girl aged 2 to 9 in good health.

The CDR3 bases are TGCAGCGTTGAAACCGCCAGGGATGGCTACACCTTC. Translating it yields CSVETARDGYTF. V and J are TRBV29-1 and TRBJ1-2; tentative D call: TRBD1 (5 bases). CDR3 length: 12 residues. V lost 2 bases, J lost 6 bases, and 10 bases lay in between. CDR1 is SQVTM, CDR2 ANQGSEA, per germline. Complete variable domain (other parts from reference TRBV29-1 and TRBJ1-2): SAVISQKPSRDICQRGTSLTIQCQVDSQVTMMFWYRQQPGQSLTLIATANQGSEATYESGFVIDKFPISRPNLTFSTLTVSNMSPEDSSIYLCSVETARDGYTFGSGTRLTVV.